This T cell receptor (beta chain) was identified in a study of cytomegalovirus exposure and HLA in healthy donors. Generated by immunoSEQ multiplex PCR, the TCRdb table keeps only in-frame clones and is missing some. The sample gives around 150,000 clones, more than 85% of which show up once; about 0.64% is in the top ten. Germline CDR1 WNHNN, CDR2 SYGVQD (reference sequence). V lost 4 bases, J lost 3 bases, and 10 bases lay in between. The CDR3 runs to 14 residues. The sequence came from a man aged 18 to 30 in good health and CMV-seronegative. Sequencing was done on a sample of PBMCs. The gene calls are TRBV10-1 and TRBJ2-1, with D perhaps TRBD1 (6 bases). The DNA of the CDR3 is TGCGCCAGCAGTGCCGGGACATACTACAATGAGCAGTTCTTC. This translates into CASSAGTYYNEQFF.